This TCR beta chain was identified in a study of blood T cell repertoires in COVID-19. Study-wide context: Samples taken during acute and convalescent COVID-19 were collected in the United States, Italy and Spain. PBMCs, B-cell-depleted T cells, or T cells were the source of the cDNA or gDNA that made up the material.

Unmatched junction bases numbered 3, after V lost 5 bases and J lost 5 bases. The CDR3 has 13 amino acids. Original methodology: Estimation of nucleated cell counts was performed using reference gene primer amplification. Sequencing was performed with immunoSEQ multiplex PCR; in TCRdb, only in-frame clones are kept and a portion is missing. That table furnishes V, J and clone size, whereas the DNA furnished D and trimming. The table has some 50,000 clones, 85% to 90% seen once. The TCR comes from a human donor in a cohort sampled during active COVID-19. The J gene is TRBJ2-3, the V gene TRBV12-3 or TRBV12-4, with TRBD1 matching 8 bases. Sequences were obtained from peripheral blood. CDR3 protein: CASSPDRGDTQYF. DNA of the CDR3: TGTGCCAGCAGTCCAGACAGGGGAGATACGCAGTATTTT.